Sequencing of this T cell receptor (beta chain) was carried out in a study of cytomegalovirus exposure and HLA in healthy donors. It was with 60 Vbeta and 13 Jbeta primers that the PCR ran. TCRdb keeps only in-frame clones here, not all; method: immunoSEQ multiplex PCR. The sample lists roughly 100,000 clones, roughly 13% seen once, with more than 15% in the top ten. Sequenced material: PBMCs. The clonotype originates from a man aged 35-49 years in good health and CMV-seropositive.

CDR3 loop: CSVEKGQGGNEQFF. CDR3 bases: TGCAGCGTTGAAAAGGGACAGGGGGGCAATGAGCAGTTCTTC. This sequence joins TRBV29-1 and TRBJ2-1; 11 nucleotides align to TRBD1. This CDR3 is 14 amino acids long. Germline V gene lookup returns CDR1 SQVTM and CDR2 ANQGSEA. V dropped 2 bases and J dropped 6; count of bases not matched to a gene: 3.